The 21 T cell receptor beta chains below come from one sample, sequenced in a study of memory CD4+ T cells and cytomegalovirus serostatus. Profiled with immunoSEQ multiplex PCR; TCRdb holds only in-frame clones, not every one. The table records 50,000 to 60,000 clones, 82% of them present only once. Single viable CD3+CD4+CD8-CD45RO+ cells were sorted as the memory CD4+ T cells. The sequencing input was memory CD4+ T cells from blood. All receptors derive from an adult in good health and CMV-seronegative.

The V gene is TRBV2, the J gene TRBJ2-3; maybe TRBD2 (5 bases). CDR3 length: 13 amino acids. CDR1 is SNHLY, CDR2 FYNNEI, per germline. The V gene lost 7 bases and the J gene lost 6 bases, with 14 bases spanning the gap. The CDR3 DNA follows: TGTGCCAGCACCAAGGCGGGTGTGGATACGCAGTATTTT. This gives the protein CASTKAGVDTQYF.

CDR3 coding DNA: TGTGCCAGCAGTTTAGGACAGGGCAGCAATCAGCCCCAGCATTTT. Translating it yields CASSLGQGSNQPQHF. The V and J genes are TRBV27 and TRBJ1-5, with TRBD1 matching over 8 bases. The CDR3 length is 15 residues. Germline V CDR1 and CDR2: MNHEY, SMNVEV (reference sequence). Trimming took 2 bases from V and 1 from J; bases not matched to a gene: 1.

This rearrangement joins TRBV5-1 to TRBJ2-1; TRBD2 aligns across 14 bases. Looked up from germline, CDR1 is SGHRS and CDR2 is YFSETQ. The length of the CDR3 is 15 residues. V lost 5 bases, J lost 3 bases, and 1 base stayed unmatched. The CDR3 reads CASRGLAGDYNEQFF. The CDR3 region has the DNA TGCGCCAGCAGGGGACTAGCGGGGGACTACAATGAGCAGTTCTTC.

The V and J genes are TRBV10-3 and TRBJ1-5; D gene unclear. CDR3 size: 14 residues. Trimming left V 2 bases short and J 1 base short, with 6 bases between. From germline, CDR1 is ENHRY and CDR2 SYGVKD. CDR3 amino acids: CAISEGESNQPQHF. The CDR3 bases are TGTGCCATCAGTGAGGGGGAGAGCAATCAGCCCCAGCATTTT.

The chain joins TRBV7-6 to TRBJ2-2; 11 nucleotides agree with TRBD1. The CDR3 has 15 amino acids. J gave up 4 bases and V 5 bases, and 3 bases lay outside the gene matches. Germline V CDR1 and CDR2: SGHVS, FNYEAQ. In nucleotides, the CDR3 is TGTGCCAGCAGCCCCGGACAGGGGGCCACCGGGGAGCTGTTTTTT. Its translation is CASSPGQGATGELFF.

V usage is TRBV19 and J usage is TRBJ2-6, with D possibly TRBD1 on 6 matching bases. The CDR3 runs 18 residues. Germline V gene sequence: CDR1 LNHDA, CDR2 SQIVND (reference sequence). V lost 6 bases and J lost 3, with 21 bases in between. DNA of the CDR3: TGTGCCAGTAGCAGAGTTCCAGGGGCCCTTGGTGGGGCCAACGTCCTGACTTTC. Translated, it gives CASSRVPGALGGANVLTF.

The chain couples TRBV2 to TRBJ1-4, with TRBD1 as a possible D gene (5 bases). In germline, CDR1 is SNHLY, CDR2 FYNNEI. V gave up 6 bases and J gave up 5 bases, with 13 bases separating them. The CDR3 is 14 amino acids. This CDR3 is CASRPGTANEKLFF. As DNA, the CDR3 is TGTGCCAGCAGACCCGGGACGGCGAATGAAAAACTGTTTTTT.

The gene calls are TRBV12-1 and TRBJ2-5; the DNA was not used to check the table's D call, TRBD2. TRBV12-1 is a pseudogene. The length of the CDR3 is 18 residues. CDR3: CASTRTSGGRGKFGTQYF. Here the CDR3 DNA reads TGTGCCAGCACCCGGACTAGCGGGGGCCGCGGTAAGTTTGGAACCCAGTACTTC.

In its sample, this clone was seen a few times. V gene TRBV2 combines with J gene TRBJ1-6; D ambiguous. This CDR3 comprises 13 residues. Trimming left V 6 bases short and J 9 bases short, with 12 bases between. Germline lookup yields CDR1 SNHLY and CDR2 FYNNEI. The CDR3: CASREWGPSPLHF. The CDR3 bases are TGTGCCAGCAGGGAATGGGGTCCTTCACCCCTCCACTTT.

V is TRBV18 and J is TRBJ1-5; weak D call: TRBD1 (5 bases). Per germline, CDR1 KGHSH and CDR2 LQKENI. V dropped 4 bases and J dropped 3 bases, with 7 bases sitting between them. The CDR3 runs 13 residues. The CDR3 region has the DNA TGTGCCAGCTCACGGGGGGACAATCAGCCCCAGCATTTT. It encodes CASSRGDNQPQHF.

This clone was detected once. V gene TRBV5-1 combines with J gene TRBJ1-2; 8 bases map to TRBD1. V trimming: 0 bases; J trimming: 2 bases; junction bases outside the gene matches: 3. The CDR3 is 15 amino acids. In germline, CDR1 is SGHRS, CDR2 YFSETQ. The CDR3 protein is CASSLAGGGNYGYTF. The CDR3 nucleotides read TGCGCCAGCAGCTTGGCAGGGGGCGGGAACTATGGCTACACCTTC.

The V gene is TRBV5-8, the J gene TRBJ2-6; possible D gene TRBD2, 5 bases. With 7 bases removed from V and 0 bases from J, the gap between germline ends came to 20 bases. This CDR3 is built from 18 residues. Germline V CDR1 and CDR2: SGHTS, YDEGEE. The CDR3 bases are TGTGCCAGCGAATCTTTAGTGGTGGGAGTCTCTGGGGCCAACGTCCTGACTTTC. Translating it yields CASESLVVGVSGANVLTF.

The gene calls are TRBV5-4 and TRBJ1-4, with 8 bases that match TRBD1. The germline V gene has CDR1 SGHNT and CDR2 YYREEE (reference sequence). V trimming: 0 bases; J trimming: 10 bases; junction bases outside the gene matches: 14. CDR3 size: 17 residues. CDR3 in amino acids: CASSLVQGADLGGKLFF. The CDR3 nucleotides are TGTGCCAGCAGCTTGGTTCAGGGGGCCGACCTTGGGGGAAAACTGTTTTTT.

This sequence joins TRBV5-4 and TRBJ2-7; D gene uncertain. Germline loops: CDR1 SGHNT, CDR2 YYREEE (reference sequence). This CDR3 comprises 15 residues. V was trimmed by 0 bases and J by 1 base, leaving 11 bases between them. The CDR3 sequence: CASSLEPVGSYEQYF. DNA of the CDR3: TGTGCCAGCAGCTTGGAGCCGGTGGGGTCCTACGAGCAGTACTTC.

CDR3 nucleotides: TGTGCCAGCGGACCGGGGCTCGGGCCCCAGCATTTT. Translated: CASGPGLGPQHF. V and J are TRBV6-6 and TRBJ1-5; TRBD1 might be the D (5 bases). CDR3 length: 12 residues. Trimming stripped 8 bases from V and 9 bases from J, with 14 bases between. Germline V lookup: CDR1 MNHNY, CDR2 SVGAGI (reference sequence).

This clone turned up a few times. This chain links TRBV7-3 with TRBJ2-5, with D maybe TRBD1 (5 bases). Germline assignment: CDR1 SGHTA and CDR2 FQGTGA. The CDR3 runs 14 residues. Trimming took 5 bases from V and 3 from J, leaving 13 bases between them. The CDR3 DNA sequence: TGTGCCAGCAGCCGTAATGGGGCAAAAGAGACCCAGTACTTC. Encoded protein: CASSRNGAKETQYF. Combining the CDR3 with reference TRBV7-3 and TRBJ2-5 gives the whole variable domain GAGVSQTPSNKVTEKGKYVELRCDPISGHTALYWYRQSLGQGPEFLIYFQGTGAADDSGLPNDRFFAVRPEGSVSTLKIQRTERGDSAVYLCASSRNGAKETQYFGPGTRLLVL.

The rearrangement uses TRBV28 and TRBJ1-6, with D maybe TRBD1 (5 bases). This CDR3 has 14 amino acids. V lost 5 bases to trimming and J lost 18 bases, with 23 bases between them. CDR1 and CDR2 from the germline V gene are MDHEN and SYDVKM. Here the CDR3 reads CASSRVQTTGTDHF. The CDR3, as DNA: TGTGCCAGCAGTCGGGTTCAGACCACCGGGACCGACCACTTT.

This chain uses TRBV27 with TRBJ2-5; maybe TRBD2 (5 bases). Germline assignment: CDR1 MNHEY and CDR2 SMNVEV (reference sequence). The CDR3 is 14 amino acids. The V and J ends lost 6 bases and 5 bases respectively, with 16 bases between them. CDR3 sequence: CASSLGRRGETQYF. CDR3 nucleotides: TGTGCCAGCAGCCTCGGAAGGAGAGGGGAGACCCAGTACTTC.

There are a few counts of this clone. V usage is TRBV2 and J usage is TRBJ1-6; D is unclear. The CDR3 is made up of 15 amino acids. The V and J ends lost 10 bases and 0 bases respectively, with 13 bases between them. From germline, CDR1 is SNHLY and CDR2 FYNNEI. The CDR3 DNA sequence: TGTGCCAAGTCTATGGGCCGCTCCTATAATTCACCCCTCCACTTT. Translated: CAKSMGRSYNSPLHF.

The chain has TRBV15 and TRBJ1-2, with 7 positions matching TRBD1. V shed 0 bases, J shed 5 bases, and the junction held 3 bases outside the gene matches. The CDR3 is made up of 14 amino acids. Germline values: CDR1 LNHNV, CDR2 YYDKDF (reference sequence). The CDR3 nucleotides are TGTGCCACCAGCAGAGATAGACAGGGATATGGCTACACCTTC. Its translation: CATSRDRQGYGYTF.

The J gene is TRBJ1-5, the V gene TRBV6-5, with D unclear. The V end was cut by 6 bases, the J end by 5 bases, with 11 bases between. The CDR3 runs to 13 residues. The germline gives CDR1 MNHEY, CDR2 SVGAGI. The CDR3 loop reads CASSTQIDQPQHF. CDR3 coding DNA: TGTGCCAGCAGCACCCAGATCGATCAGCCCCAGCATTTT.